The 6 T cell receptor beta chains listed next were all sequenced from one sample in a study of blood T cell repertoires in COVID-19. Repertoires were generated with immunoSEQ multiplex PCR, while TCRdb's copy carries only in-frame clones and drops some. The profile shows hundreds of thousands of clones, around nine tenths of them singletons. The material sequenced was peripheral blood. The receptors originated from a man between 60 and 75 years old with acute or convalescent COVID-19.

The gene calls are TRBV11-2 and TRBJ2-7; the D gene is possibly TRBD1 (5 bases). Trimming took 1 base from V and 6 from J, leaving 13 bases between them. This CDR3 is built from 14 residues. Germline CDR1 SGHAT, CDR2 FQNNGV. The CDR3 DNA sequence: TGTGCCAGCAGCTTAGGCGCAGGGCGGTCCGAGCAGTACTTC. Protein sequence: CASSLGAGRSEQYF.

This rearrangement joins TRBV7-9 to TRBJ1-5; 7 bases line up with TRBD1. Looked up from germline, CDR1 is SEHNR and CDR2 is FQNEAQ (reference sequence). The junction had 6 bases not matched to a gene; V was cut back by 3 bases and J by 1 base. The CDR3 has 16 amino acids. In DNA form, the CDR3 reads TGTGCCAGCAGCTTGCAAAGACAGGGAAGCAATCAGCCCCAGCATTTT. Amino acid sequence: CASSLQRQGSNQPQHF. Supplemented by reference TRBV7-9 and TRBJ1-5, the full variable domain reads DTGVSQNPRHKITKRGQNVTFRCDPISEHNRLYWYRQTLGQGPEFLTYFQNEAQLEKSRLLSDRFSAERPKGSFSTLEIQRTEQGDSAMYLCASSLQRQGSNQPQHFGDGTRLSIL.

V is TRBV18 and J is TRBJ2-1; 12 nucleotides line up with TRBD1. The germline gives CDR1 KGHSH, CDR2 LQKENI. This CDR3 has 16 residues. The V gene end was trimmed by 3 bases and the J gene end by 8 bases; junction bases not matched to a gene: 8. The CDR3 nucleotides read TGTGCCAGCTCACCCCGGGACAGGGGGCGCGCGGATGAGCAGTTCTTC. Protein product: CASSPRDRGRADEQFF.

V gene TRBV7-8 combines with J gene TRBJ1-2; 12 nucleotides align to TRBD1. The CDR3 runs 16 residues. Per the germline V gene, CDR1 is SGHVS and CDR2 is FQNEAQ. Unmatched junction bases numbered 6, after V lost 5 bases and J lost 2 bases. Written as DNA, the CDR3 is TGTGCCAGCAGCCCGGGGACAGGGGGCCCCAACTATGGCTACACCTTC. Encoded protein: CASSPGTGGPNYGYTF.

This clone was seen a handful of times. The chain joins TRBV2 to TRBJ2-7, with no clear D. The CDR3 extends over 15 amino acids. The V gene lost 2 bases and the J gene lost 0 bases, with 11 bases spanning the gap. Germline V gives CDR1 SNHLY, CDR2 FYNNEI. The CDR3 region has the DNA TGTGCCAGCAGTGAATCGACCAGCGTCTCCTACGAGCAGTACTTC. It translates to CASSESTSVSYEQYF.

The V call is TRBV19, the J call TRBJ1-6, with 7 bases identical to TRBD1. V shed 7 bases and J 6 bases; nucleotides not matched to a gene: 12. This CDR3 has 16 amino acids. The germline gives CDR1 LNHDA, CDR2 SQIVND (reference sequence). As DNA, the CDR3 is TGTGCCAGTACCTCTCGCGGACAGGAGGGTAATTCACCCCTCCACTTT. Translated, it gives CASTSRGQEGNSPLHF. Full variable domain (outside the CDR3, taken from reference TRBV19 and TRBJ1-6): DGGITQSPKYLFRKEGQNVTLSCEQNLNHDAMYWYRQDPGQGLRLIYYSQIVNDFQKGDIAEGYSVSREKKESFPLTVTSAQKNPTAFYLCASTSRGQEGNSPLHFGNGTRLTVT.